Listed below are T cell receptor beta chains from one sample, sequenced in a study of siplizumab effects on memory and regulatory T cells. Generated by immunoSEQ multiplex PCR, the TCRdb table keeps only in-frame clones and is missing some. The data hold tens of thousands of clones, with roughly 86% observed a single time. Sample: Tregs sorted from blood. Receptor source: a human donor in good health. CDR3s include the opening cysteine and the closing phenylalanine or tryptophan.

TRBJ2-7 TRBV4-1 CASSQAEGDPGVYEQYF
TRBJ1-2 TRBV4-2 CASSTQPGQGAGYTF
TRBJ1-1 TRBV29-1 CSVEDRRVFEGTGGLGEWTEAFF
TRBJ1-5 TRBV18 CASSPRDIGNQPQHF
TRBJ2-7 TRBV6-6 CASSYPGSYEQYF
TRBJ2-5 TRBV9 CASSVGRSQETQYF
TRBJ1-5 TRBV21-1 CASSNQPQHF
TRBJ2-1 TRBV5-1 CASSAGESSYNEQFF
TRBJ2-1 TRBV21-1 CASSKVEWGRLAEQFF
TRBJ1-2 TRBV7-9 CASSLRVYGYTF
TRBJ2-7 TRBV11-2 CASSFSGGLYEQYF
TRBJ2-2 TRBV6-5 CASSYSLWTKTGELFF
TRBJ1-5 TRBV2 CASSAPGTVNQPQHF
TRBJ2-7 TRBV14 CASSPRSGILSEQYF
TRBJ1-1 TRBV18 CASSPRGQGGLNTEAFF